Listed below are T cell receptor beta chains from one sample, sequenced in a study of T-cell reconstitution after alpha-beta-depleted transplantation in children. MiXCR, run by TCRdb on the PCR reads, gives a single entry per CDR3 protein. The sample has 600,000 or so distinct CDR3 sequences; 23% are singletons. Sample: PBMCs, mostly from graft donor cells, taken 360 days after TCRalphabeta/CD19-depleted stem cell transplant. These receptors all come from a boy under three years old who had a stem cell transplant for acute myeloid leukemia, so the T cells may come from the graft donor. Both conserved end residues are part of each CDR3. Fields, in order: CDR3 DNA, CDR3 protein, J gene, D gene, clone size, V gene. The D gene is left open where the match is weak. Only part of the rows carry a size: once, few, many, or a class if the clone is expanded.

TGTGCCAGCAGCTTATATGTGGGACAGGGCTTGAATGAGCAGTTCTTC | CASSLYVGQGLNEQFF | TRBJ2-1 | TRBD1 | few | TRBV7-6
TGTGCCAGCACCCCGGGACAGGGAATTGAGCAGTTCTTC | CASTPGQGIEQFF | TRBJ2-1 | TRBD1 | many | TRBV9
TGCAGCGTTGACGGACTAGGAAGTGATGAGCAGTTCTTC | CSVDGLGSDEQFF | TRBJ2-1 | TRBD2 | once | TRBV29-1
TGCGCCAGCAGCGGCCGACAGGGATCCTACAATGAGCAGTTCTTC | CASSGRQGSYNEQFF | TRBJ2-1 | TRBD1 | few | TRBV5-1
TGCGCCAGCAGCTTGGGTAGCGGGGCGTACATTCAGTACTTC | CASSLGSGAYIQYF | TRBJ2-4 | TRBD2 | many | TRBV5-1
TGTGCCAGCAGCTTGCCGGGACAGGGGGAAGGAGAGACCCAGTACTTC | CASSLPGQGEGETQYF | TRBJ2-5 | TRBD1 | - | TRBV7-2
TGTGCCAGCAGTGGAGGACAGTACCCGAACACTGAAGCTTTCTTT | CASSGGQYPNTEAFF | TRBJ1-1 | - | few | TRBV28
TGTGCCAGCAGCCCACCCCTACAGGGGGTTGGATCACCCCTCCACTTT | CASSPPLQGVGSPLHF | TRBJ1-6 | TRBD1 | few | TRBV3-1
TGCGCCAGCAGTTTGTCAGGGCATCAGCCCCAGCATTTT | CASSLSGHQPQHF | TRBJ1-5 | - | few | TRBV10-1
TGTGCCAGCAGTTTTGGCGGGGGTCGCACAGATACGCAGTATTTT | CASSFGGGRTDTQYF | TRBJ2-3 | TRBD2 | few | TRBV12-3/TRBV12-4
TGTGCCATCAGTGAGTCAGAGGGGGACAGGGGTCATCCCTACGAGCAGTACTTC | CAISESEGDRGHPYEQYF | TRBJ2-7 | TRBD1 | - | TRBV10-3